Presented here are 27 T cell receptor beta chains from one specimen sequenced in a study of T cell repertoires in cytomegalovirus infection. TCRdb re-analysed the reads in MiXCR, keeping a single row per CDR3 protein. The sample holds hundreds of thousands of distinct CDR3 sequences, about 44% seen once. Their antigens are not known. This material consisted of cultured PBMCs, taken from culture after CMV antigen stimulation. The receptor source for this set is a human donor in good health (CMV status not recorded). Some clones in this sample may be carry-over from other donors' samples.

The chain couples TRBV12-3 or TRBV12-4 to TRBJ2-1; 9 bases are a match to TRBD1. There are 14 residues in the CDR3. Trimming removed 6 bases from V and 7 bases from J; junction bases left unmatched: 7. CDR3 sequence: CASSHRGLWNEQFF. The CDR3 region has the DNA TGTGCCAGCAGCCACAGGGGGCTGTGGAATGAGCAGTTCTTC.

The V call is TRBV12-3 or TRBV12-4, the J call TRBJ2-4, with D perhaps TRBD2 (6 bases). The V end lost 7 bases, the J end lost 0 bases, and 13 bases lay between the germline ends. This CDR3 region has 15 residues. DNA of the CDR3: TGTGCCAGCACAGCGGGTGCACTAGCCAAAAACATTCAGTACTTC. Amino acid sequence: CASTAGALAKNIQYF.

J is TRBJ2-3 and V is TRBV6-1; D unresolved. Per germline, CDR1 MNHNS and CDR2 SASEGT. With 2 bases removed from V and 3 bases from J, the gap between germline ends came to 3 bases. The CDR3 is 12 amino acids. The CDR3 sequence is CASSETTDTQYF. CDR3 nucleotide sequence: TGTGCCAGCAGTGAAACAACAGATACGCAGTATTTT.

The CDR3 here is CASSFLAGSGELFF. The CDR3 nucleotides are TGTGCCAGCAGCTTTCTCGCGGGAAGCGGGGAGCTGTTTTTT. J is TRBJ2-2 and V is TRBV7-8; tentative D call: TRBD2 (6 bases). Looked up from germline, CDR1 is SGHVS and CDR2 is FQNEAQ. This CDR3 spans 14 amino acids. The V end was cut by 3 bases, the J end by 7 bases, with 12 bases between.

In its sample, this clonotype was seen a few times. This chain joins TRBV14 and TRBJ1-1; D not resolved. Looked up from germline, CDR1 is SGHDN and CDR2 is FVKESK. V was pared by 1 base and J by 4 bases, with 7 bases between. This CDR3 is built from 13 residues. The CDR3 DNA is TGTGCCAGCAGCCAAGCGGTTCTCACTGAAGCTTTCTTT. Protein: CASSQAVLTEAFF. The variable domain in full, with the rest retrieved from reference TRBV14 and TRBJ1-1, is EAGVTQFPSHSVIEKGQTVTLRCDPISGHDNLYWYRRVMGKEIKFLLHFVKESKQDESGMPNNRFLAERTGGTYSTLKVQPAELEDSGVYFCASSQAVLTEAFFGQGTRLTVV.

Details on this clonotype: The CDR3 end shows no conserved phenylalanine or tryptophan, and so a read error is likely. The chain links TRBV10-3 to TRBJ2-1; D might be TRBD2 (5 bases). Germline V CDR1 and CDR2: ENHRY, SYGVKD. CDR3 size: 16 residues. Trimming removed 7 bases from V and 0 bases from J, with 16 bases in between. CDR3 sequence: CAITPERTSSYNEQFL. As DNA, the CDR3 is TGTGCCATCACTCCGGAGCGGACGAGCTCCTACAATGAGCAGTTCTTA.

This clonotype was counted between two and nine times. The V call is TRBV19, the J call TRBJ1-2; 7 positions agree with TRBD1. Looked up from germline, CDR1 is LNHDA and CDR2 is SQIVND (reference sequence). Trimming at V came to 5 bases and at J to 1 base, leaving 13 bases not matched to a gene. The CDR3 has 17 residues. CDR3 sequence reads: CASSVTALGQLNYGYTF. The CDR3 region has the DNA TGTGCCAGTAGTGTGACTGCACTGGGACAGCTTAACTATGGCTACACCTTC.

V is TRBV5-1 and J is TRBJ2-3, with unresolved D. The CDR3 contains 14 residues. Looked up from germline, CDR1 is SGHRS and CDR2 is YFSETQ. Trimming took 0 bases from V and 2 from J, leaving 7 bases between them. The CDR3 DNA reads TGCGCCAGCAGCTTGGAGGGATACACAGATACGCAGTATTTT. It yields the protein CASSLEGYTDTQYF.

The chain recombines TRBV19 with TRBJ1-6; D is unclear. Trimming shortened V by 3 bases and J by 4 bases, and 10 bases separated the two germline ends. Germline-derived CDR1 and CDR2 are LNHDA and SQIVND (reference sequence). The CDR3 has 15 amino acids. The chain's CDR3 is CASSISGRYNSPLHF. As DNA, the CDR3 is TGTGCCAGTAGTATTAGTGGTCGTTATAATTCACCCCTCCACTTT.

This clonotype was observed at least ten times. V and J are TRBV19 and TRBJ2-6, with D perhaps TRBD2 (6 bases). Per germline, CDR1 LNHDA and CDR2 SQIVND (reference sequence). The V gene lost 6 bases and the J gene lost 3 bases, with 12 bases spanning the gap. The CDR3 totals 15 residues. CDR3 in DNA: TGTGCCAGTAGCGACGGGGGTTTTGGGGCCAACGTCCTGACTTTC. Encoded protein: CASSDGGFGANVLTF.

Details on this clonotype: This may arise from a read error, as a much more abundant clone is one base away. The J gene is TRBJ2-7, the V gene TRBV7-2; D perhaps matches TRBD2 (5 bases). CDR3 size: 14 residues. The germline CDR1 and CDR2 sequences are SGHTA and FQGNSA. In nucleotides, the CDR3 is TGTGCCGGCAGTCGAAGAGGCCGGGGCTACGAGCAGTACTTC. Protein sequence: CAGSRRGRGYEQYF.

The chain recombines TRBV7-2 with TRBJ1-4; 9 nucleotides align to TRBD1. V shed 2 bases and J 10 bases; nucleotides not matched to a gene: 17. The CDR3 runs 18 residues. In germline, CDR1 is SGHTA, CDR2 FQGNSA. The CDR3 DNA sequence: TGTGCCAGCAGCTTAACAGGGGGCGGCCCTATCACCCTCGGAAAACTGTTTTTT. Translated, it gives CASSLTGGGPITLGKLFF.

This clonotype occurred a few times. The V gene is TRBV7-8, the J gene TRBJ2-1; the D call may be TRBD1 or TRBD2 (5 bases each). Trimming left V 2 bases short and J 13 bases short, with 9 bases between. The CDR3 covers 11 residues. The germline V gene has CDR1 SGHVS and CDR2 FQNEAQ. CDR3 sequence reads: CASSLPGPQFF. The CDR3 region has the DNA TGTGCCAGCAGCTTACCGGGACCCCAGTTCTTC.

The genes are TRBV19 and TRBJ2-1; 13 bases map to TRBD2. The CDR3 runs to 14 residues. Germline V gene lookup returns CDR1 LNHDA and CDR2 SQIVND (reference sequence). V lost 10 bases, J lost 9 bases, and 9 bases stayed unmatched. CDR3 sequence reads: CATSLAGGPGEQFF. The CDR3 DNA sequence: TGTGCCACCTCACTAGCGGGGGGGCCGGGTGAGCAGTTCTTC.

This sequence joins TRBV19 and TRBJ2-3; 8 positions agree with TRBD2. The CDR3 totals 15 residues. Germline lookup yields CDR1 LNHDA and CDR2 SQIVND (reference sequence). V shed 3 bases, J shed 3 bases, and the junction held 5 bases outside the gene matches. CDR3 nucleotides: TGTGCCAGTAGTATCGTTAGCGGGATAACAGATACGCAGTATTTT. Translated: CASSIVSGITDTQYF.

The chain uses TRBV12-3 or TRBV12-4 and TRBJ1-6; D call uncertain. The CDR3 contains 13 residues. Trimming removed 8 bases at V and 0 bases at J, with 5 bases between. CDR3 residues: CASSSSYNSPLHF. CDR3 in DNA: TGTGCCAGCTCGAGCTCCTATAATTCACCCCTCCACTTT.

In this sample, this clonotype turned up a few times. The chain has TRBV20-1 and TRBJ2-1; 7 positions match TRBD1. The J segment lost 2 bases and the V segment lost 4 bases, leaving 20 bases of the junction unmatched. The CDR3 runs 19 residues. Germline CDR1 DFQATT, CDR2 SNEGSKA (reference sequence). This chain's CDR3 is CSANLRQGLGLPPYNEQFF. CDR3 coding DNA: TGCAGTGCTAACCTACGACAGGGTCTAGGCCTCCCCCCCTACAATGAGCAGTTCTTC.

This clonotype was observed a few times. The rearrangement uses TRBV10-3 and TRBJ1-1, with D maybe TRBD1 (5 bases). V was trimmed by 9 bases and J by 1 base, leaving 9 bases between them. Germline V gene sequence: CDR1 ENHRY, CDR2 SYGVKD. The CDR3 length is 12 residues. The CDR3 bases are TGTGCCATATCTGGGGGGAACACTGAAGCTTTCTTT. Translation: CAISGGNTEAFF.

The chain combines TRBV5-4 with TRBJ1-4; D is undetermined. CDR1 is SGHNT, CDR2 YYREEE, per germline (reference sequence). V gave up 3 bases and J gave up 6 bases, with 9 bases separating them. The CDR3 has 13 residues. The CDR3 loop reads CASSSRDDEKLFF. DNA of the CDR3: TGTGCCAGCAGCTCTCGTGACGATGAAAAACTGTTTTTT.

This clonotype was observed a few times. The chain has TRBV7-2 and TRBJ2-7; TRBD2 agrees at 12 bases. Germline V gives CDR1 SGHTA, CDR2 FQGNSA. This CDR3 is 15 amino acids long. V shed 5 bases, J shed 6 bases, and the junction held 8 bases outside the gene matches. The CDR3 sequence is CASSEASGGAFEQYF. The CDR3 region has the DNA TGTGCCAGCAGCGAGGCTAGCGGGGGGGCCTTCGAGCAGTACTTC.

This CDR3 is CASSTDGGEQYF. The CDR3 nucleotides read TGTGCCAGCTCAACTGACGGTGGCGAGCAGTACTTC. This rearrangement joins TRBV18 to TRBJ2-7; D is unclear. Germline loops: CDR1 KGHSH, CDR2 LQKENI. Trimming left V 5 bases short and J 6 bases short, with 11 bases between. CDR3 length equals 12 residues.

The chain uses TRBV7-2 and TRBJ2-6; the D is unclear. The CDR3 is made up of 14 amino acids. Trimming stripped 7 bases from V and 1 base from J, with 8 bases between. The V gene's germline CDR1 is SGHTA and CDR2 FQGNSA. This CDR3 is CASTPRSGANVLTF. The CDR3, as DNA: TGTGCCAGCACCCCTCGGTCTGGGGCCAACGTCCTGACTTTC.

The chain links TRBV7-2 to TRBJ2-1; D is uncertain. Trimming pared 3 bases from V and 9 bases from J, leaving 12 bases between. The CDR3 totals 13 residues. CDR1 and CDR2 from the germline V gene are SGHTA and FQGNSA. CDR3 sequence: CASSFPNLREQFF. Here the CDR3 DNA reads TGTGCCAGCAGCTTCCCTAACTTGCGTGAGCAGTTCTTC.

This clonotype occurred a few times. The rearrangement joins TRBV11-2 to TRBJ1-1; maybe TRBD1 (5 bases). The germline V and J ends were trimmed by 5 bases and 4 bases, with 17 bases remaining between them. The CDR3 length is 15 residues. Germline loops: CDR1 SGHAT, CDR2 FQNNGV. Here the CDR3 reads CASSQGVGVGTEAFF. Here the CDR3 DNA reads TGTGCCAGCAGCCAGGGTGTGGGAGTAGGCACTGAAGCTTTCTTT.

CDR3 DNA sequence: TGCGCCAGCGGCTGGCGGGGGAACACCGGGGAGCTGTTTTTT. Amino acid sequence: CASGWRGNTGELFF. The chain uses TRBV4-1 and TRBJ2-2; D perhaps matches TRBD2 (6 bases). CDR1 is MGHRA, CDR2 YSYEKL, per germline. With 8 bases removed from V and 1 base from J, the gap between germline ends came to 11 bases. The CDR3 loop spans 14 amino acids.

This chain links TRBV7-2 with TRBJ2-5, with D tentatively TRBD2 (6 bases). The CDR3 runs to 17 residues. Between the trimmed V and J ends, which lost 0 bases and 9 bases, there was a span of 23 bases. The germline gives CDR1 SGHTA, CDR2 FQGNSA. The CDR3 is CASSLAGGLGSSQAQYF. CDR3 nucleotides: TGTGCCAGCAGCTTAGCGGGGGGACTTGGATCCAGCCAGGCCCAGTACTTC.

This clonotype was counted a few times. The CDR3 DNA is TGTGCCAGCAGTTTTGGGTCGGTCGGCTACACCTTC. This encodes CASSFGSVGYTF. The V and J genes are TRBV28 and TRBJ1-2, with unresolved D. Germline V gene lookup returns CDR1 MDHEN and CDR2 SYDVKM. Trimming took off 3 bases at V and 8 bases at J, with 10 bases between the two ends. The CDR3 sequence is 12 residues long.